Following are 23 T cell receptor beta chains from one sample sequenced in a study of blood T cell repertoires in COVID-19. Using immunoSEQ multiplex PCR, the repertoire was profiled, and TCRdb retains in-frame clones only, with some absent. The top ten clones hold approximately 4.5% of a sample with hundreds of thousands of clones, 82% of them seen once. Sample: peripheral blood. The origin of the receptors is a woman aged 70-85 years with acute or convalescent COVID-19.

The gene calls are TRBV10-3 and TRBJ2-7; perhaps TRBD1 as D (6 bases). Germline assignment: CDR1 ENHRY and CDR2 SYGVKD. The V and J ends lost 10 bases and 2 bases respectively, with 18 bases between them. This CDR3 is built from 14 residues. In DNA form, the CDR3 reads TGTGCCACCCAGGGGTCAGGGCCTACCTACGAGCAGTACTTC. Its protein product is CATQGSGPTYEQYF.

The rearrangement joins TRBV28 to TRBJ1-3; weak D call: TRBD1 (6 bases). Germline values: CDR1 MDHEN, CDR2 SYDVKM. Trimming shortened V by 7 bases and J by 4 bases, and 14 bases separated the two germline ends. CDR3 size: 14 residues. DNA of the CDR3: TGTGCCAGCACTAATAGGGGGTCGGGAAACACCATATATTTT. Protein sequence: CASTNRGSGNTIYF. Complete variable domain (other parts from reference TRBV28 and TRBJ1-3): DVKVTQSSRYLVKRTGEKVFLECVQDMDHENMFWYRQDPGLGLRLIYFSYDVKMKEKGDIPEGYSVSREKKERFSLILESASTNQTSMYLCASTNRGSGNTIYFGEGSWLTVV.

J is TRBJ1-1 and V is TRBV4-2; the D gene is possibly TRBD1 (6 bases). V lost 2 bases and J 2 bases, leaving 12 bases between the germline ends. The CDR3 is made up of 15 amino acids. Germline CDR1 LGHNA, CDR2 YNFKEQ. The CDR3 nucleotides are TGTGCCAGCAGCCAACCAGGGGAGACAAACACTGAAGCTTTCTTT. Its protein is CASSQPGETNTEAFF.

The V gene is TRBV4-3, the J gene TRBJ1-1, with TRBD1 matching over 9 bases. J lost 4 bases, V lost 1 base, and 7 bases had no gene match. This CDR3 has 16 residues. CDR1 and CDR2 from the germline V gene are LGHNA and YSLEER. The CDR3 nucleotides are TGCGCCAGCAGCCAAGCCCCGGGACAGGGATTCACTGAAGCTTTCTTT. This encodes CASSQAPGQGFTEAFF.

The chain combines TRBV4-2 with TRBJ1-4; no clear D gene. The CDR3 runs 16 residues. Deletions cut 3 bases from V and 0 bases from J, with 11 bases between. Germline V gives CDR1 LGHNA, CDR2 YNFKEQ. CDR3 region: CASSQRSGPTNEKLFF. CDR3 nucleotide sequence: TGTGCCAGCAGCCAGCGTTCAGGTCCAACTAATGAAAAACTGTTTTTT.

The V gene is TRBV2, the J gene TRBJ2-3, with 12 nucleotides matching TRBD2. V shed 6 bases and J 0 bases; nucleotides not matched to a gene: 7. Per the germline V gene, CDR1 is SNHLY and CDR2 is FYNNEI. This CDR3 region has 17 residues. The CDR3 protein is CASRLAGGPFSTDTQYF. As DNA, the CDR3 is TGTGCCAGCAGACTAGCGGGGGGACCCTTTAGCACAGATACGCAGTATTTT.

This chain connects TRBV29-1 to TRBJ2-7; D gene unclear. CDR3 length: 12 amino acids. V was shortened by 4 bases and J by 3 bases, with 10 bases between the two germline ends. The germline V gene has CDR1 SQVTM and CDR2 ANQGSEA. The CDR3 sequence: CSVAADYYEQYF. The CDR3 DNA reads TGCAGCGTTGCGGCGGATTACTACGAGCAGTACTTC.

Details on this clone: Other DNA sequences in this sample translate to the same CDR3. The chain carries TRBV5-1 and TRBJ2-7, with a tentative D call TRBD1 (6 bases). The V gene's germline CDR1 is SGHRS and CDR2 YFSETQ. The CDR3 totals 14 residues. Trimming removed 4 bases at V and 2 bases at J, with 13 bases between. The CDR3, as DNA: TGCGCCAGCAGCCTGGGGCAGGGGCCCTACGAGCAGTACTTC. Protein product: CASSLGQGPYEQYF.

The chain employs TRBV7-9 and TRBJ2-5, with 7 bases aligning to TRBD1. This CDR3 has 12 amino acids. Germline lookup yields CDR1 SEHNR and CDR2 FQNEAQ (reference sequence). Trimming removed 1 base from V and 7 bases from J; junction bases left unmatched: 0. The CDR3 loop reads CASSLDRGTQYF. The DNA of the CDR3 is TGTGCCAGCAGCTTAGACAGGGGGACCCAGTACTTC.

With regard to this clone: The same CDR3 arises from other DNA sequences in this sample as well. This chain uses TRBV7-6 with TRBJ1-1, with 8 bases aligning to TRBD1. Germline-derived CDR1 and CDR2 are SGHVS and FNYEAQ. There are 15 residues in the CDR3. V lost 1 base to trimming and J lost 4 bases; unmatched junction nucleotides: 5. The chain's CDR3 is CASSLGTGRSTEAFF. CDR3 in DNA: TGTGCCAGCAGCTTAGGGACAGGGCGGAGCACTGAAGCTTTCTTT. The full variable domain, in which reference TRBV7-6 and TRBJ1-1 provide the parts outside the CDR3, is GAGVSQSPRYKVTKRGQDVALRCDPISGHVSLYWYRQALGQGPEFLTYFNYEAQQDKSGLPNDRFSAERPEGSISTLTIQRTEQRDSAMYRCASSLGTGRSTEAFFGQGTRLTVV.

This sequence joins TRBV5-6 and TRBJ2-7, with 7 bases aligning to TRBD2. Germline CDR1 reads SGHDT; CDR2 reads YYEEEE. Germline trimming cut 3 bases from V and 2 bases from J; bases unmatched to any gene: 11. The CDR3 loop spans 16 amino acids. CDR3 sequence (DNA): TGTGCCAGCAGCTGGGGACCGCGGGGGTCACCCTACGAGCAGTACTTC. Translating gives CASSWGPRGSPYEQYF. Drawing the rest from reference TRBV5-6 and TRBJ2-7, the complete variable domain is DAGVTQSPTHLIKTRGQQVTLRCSPKSGHDTVSWYQQALGQGPQFIFQYYEEEERQRGNFPDRFSGHQFPNYSSELNVNALLLGDSALYLCASSWGPRGSPYEQYFGPGTRLTVT.

This clone was seen a single time. The rearrangement joins TRBV6-6 to TRBJ1-1, with 7 bases matching TRBD1. The CDR3 contains 14 residues. V gave up 6 bases and J gave up 4 bases; unmatched junction bases: 8. Germline V gene data show CDR1 as MNHNY and CDR2 as SVGAGI (reference sequence). The CDR3 is CASSPGQWSTEAFF. The DNA of the CDR3 is TGTGCCAGCAGCCCGGGACAGTGGAGCACTGAAGCTTTCTTT.

V gene TRBV3-1 (or the pseudogene TRBV3-2) combines with J gene TRBJ1-5; no clear D. The CDR3 extends over 15 amino acids. Between the trimmed V and J ends, which lost 4 bases and 0 bases, there was a span of 10 bases. Germline values: CDR1 LGHDT, CDR2 YNNKEL (reference sequence). The CDR3 sequence: CASSRDTYSNQPQHF. The DNA of the CDR3 is TGTGCCAGCAGCCGAGACACCTATAGCAATCAGCCCCAGCATTTT.

The chain employs TRBV30 and TRBJ1-3; D is uncertain. Per germline, CDR1 GTSNPN and CDR2 SVGIG (reference sequence). The germline V and J ends were trimmed by 2 bases and 0 bases, with 5 bases remaining between them. The CDR3 totals 13 residues. As DNA, the CDR3 is TGTGCCTGGAGTCCAGGCTCTGGAAACACCATATATTTT. This codes for CAWSPGSGNTIYF. The full variable domain, with the rest looked up from reference TRBV30 and TRBJ1-3, is SQTIHQWPATLVQPVGSPLSLECTVEGTSNPNLYWYRQAAGRGLQLLFYSVGIGQISSEVPQNLSASRPQDRQFILSSKKLLLSDSGFYLCAWSPGSGNTIYFGEGSWLTVV.

V and J are TRBV18 and TRBJ1-3; possible D gene TRBD1, 6 bases. V was shortened by 0 bases and J by 4 bases, with 13 bases between the two germline ends. Germline V gene data show CDR1 as KGHSH and CDR2 as LQKENI. The length of the CDR3 is 16 residues. CDR3 sequence: CASSPPGSGQGNTIYF. The CDR3 DNA sequence: TGTGCCAGCTCACCACCGGGTTCTGGACAGGGAAACACCATATATTTT.

The CDR3 sequence is CASSLTGSNQPQHF. The CDR3 DNA follows: TGTGCCAGCAGCTTGACTGGTAGCAATCAGCCCCAGCATTTT. The chain carries TRBV5-6 and TRBJ1-5; no clear D gene. Germline CDR1 and CDR2: SGHDT and YYEEEE. The CDR3 runs 14 residues. The V end lost 1 base, the J end lost 0 bases, and 5 bases lay between the germline ends.

The gene calls are TRBV9 and TRBJ1-1, with 10 bases fitting TRBD1. CDR1 and CDR2 from the germline V gene are SGDLS and YYNGEE. This CDR3 contains 17 residues. The ends lost 3 bases at V and 0 bases at J; junction bases unmatched: 8. The CDR3 sequence is CASSAISTGGMNTEAFF. In DNA, the CDR3 is TGTGCCAGCAGCGCCATTTCGACAGGGGGCATGAACACTGAAGCTTTCTTT. Looking up the rest from reference TRBV9 and TRBJ1-1 gives the full variable domain: DSGVTQTPKHLITATGQRVTLRCSPRSGDLSVYWYQQSLDQGLQFLIQYYNGEERAKGNILERFSAQQFPDLHSELNLSSLELGDSALYFCASSAISTGGMNTEAFFGQGTRLTVV.

The chain carries TRBV12-3 or TRBV12-4 and TRBJ1-4; D not resolved. The CDR3 extends over 13 amino acids. The V gene lost 5 bases and the J gene lost 7 bases, with 11 bases spanning the gap. DNA for the CDR3: TGTGCCAGCAGTCCTCGAGTAAGTGAAAAACTGTTTTTT. This gives the protein CASSPRVSEKLFF.

The rearrangement links TRBV10-1 to TRBJ2-7; 8 bases match TRBD1. This CDR3 is built from 12 residues. V gave up 5 bases and J gave up 5 bases; unmatched junction bases: 2. Germline CDR1 is WNHNN and CDR2 is SYGVQD (reference sequence). CDR3 sequence reads: CASSSTGDEQYF. CDR3 in DNA: TGCGCCAGCAGTTCGACAGGGGACGAGCAGTACTTC.

The chain combines TRBV5-1 with TRBJ1-1; D not certain. Germline CDR1 is SGHRS and CDR2 is YFSETQ. The CDR3 has 14 residues. V was trimmed by 6 bases and J by 2 bases, leaving 14 bases between them. CDR3 sequence: CASNLGATNTEAFF. The CDR3 DNA sequence: TGCGCCAGCAACCTGGGAGCTACCAACACTGAAGCTTTCTTT.

This clone showed up just once. V is TRBV5-6 and J is TRBJ1-3; no clear D gene. V shed 5 bases and J shed 0 bases, with 12 bases lying between them. CDR1 is SGHDT and CDR2 is YYEEEE in the germline V gene. CDR3 length: 15 residues. The CDR3 DNA is TGTGCCAGCAGTCCGGAGCGAGGCTCTGGAAACACCATATATTTT. As protein: CASSPERGSGNTIYF.

This clone was detected a few times. V gene TRBV29-1 combines with J gene TRBJ1-6; D is unresolved. CDR1 is SQVTM and CDR2 is ANQGSEA in the germline V gene. The CDR3 covers 14 residues. With 6 bases removed from V and 2 bases from J, the gap between germline ends came to 11 bases. The CDR3 DNA is TGCAGCGTGTCGGAGGCAACCTATAATTCACCCCTCCACTTT. Amino acids: CSVSEATYNSPLHF. The full variable domain, completed using reference TRBV29-1 and TRBJ1-6, is SAVISQKPSRDICQRGTSLTIQCQVDSQVTMMFWYRQQPGQSLTLIATANQGSEATYESGFVIDKFPISRPNLTFSTLTVSNMSPEDSSIYLCSVSEATYNSPLHFGNGTRLTVT.

This clone appeared a few times. This chain uses TRBV6-4 with TRBJ1-2, with 7 positions matching TRBD1. The CDR3 totals 11 residues. V shed 5 bases, J shed 8 bases, and the junction held 2 bases outside the gene matches. Per germline, CDR1 MRHNA and CDR2 SNTAGT. The CDR3 region has the DNA TGTGCCAGCAGTAACAGGGGCGGCTACACCTTC. This gives the protein CASSNRGGYTF.